This record concerns one T cell receptor (beta chain) sequence. This sample was taken from a study of T cell repertoires in cytomegalovirus infection. From the reads, TCRdb called clonotypes with MiXCR, one entry per CDR3 protein. The sample records 490,000 or so distinct CDR3 sequences, roughly 12% being singletons. The CDR3 runs 13 residues. The germline CDR1 and CDR2 sequences are MNHEY and SMNVEV (reference sequence). Trimming took 5 bases from V and 5 from J, leaving 10 bases between them. What was sequenced was PBMCs. The J gene is TRBJ1-5, the V gene TRBV27; weak D call: TRBD1 (5 bases). This clonotype was sampled from a human donor in good health (CMV status not recorded). Some clones in this sample may be carry-over from other donors' samples. CDR3 protein: CASSAGGDQPQHF. For the CDR3, the DNA is TGTGCCAGCAGTGCCGGGGGGGATCAGCCCCAGCATTTT.